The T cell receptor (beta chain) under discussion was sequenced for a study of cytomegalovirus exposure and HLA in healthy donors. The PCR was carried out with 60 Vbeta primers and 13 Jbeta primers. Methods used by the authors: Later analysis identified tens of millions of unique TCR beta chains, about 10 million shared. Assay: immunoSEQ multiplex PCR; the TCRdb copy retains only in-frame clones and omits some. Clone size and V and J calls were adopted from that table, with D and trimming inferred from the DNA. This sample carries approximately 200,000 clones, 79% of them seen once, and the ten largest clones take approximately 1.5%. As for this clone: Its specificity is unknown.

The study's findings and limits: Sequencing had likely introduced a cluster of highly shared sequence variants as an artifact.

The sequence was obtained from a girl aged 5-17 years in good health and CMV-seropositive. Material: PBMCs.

The DNA for the CDR3 is TGCGCCAGCAGCCAAGAGCTAGCGGGGGAAGATACGCAGTATTTT. It encodes CASSQELAGEDTQYF. The chain is built from TRBV4-1 and TRBJ2-3; 10 nucleotides match TRBD2. This CDR3 has 15 amino acids. J lost 5 bases, V lost 0 bases, and 2 bases had no gene match. Germline lookup yields CDR1 MGHRA and CDR2 YSYEKL.